Following are 17 T cell receptor beta chains from one sample sequenced in a study of T cells in localized non-small cell lung cancer. Data came from immunoSEQ multiplex PCR; TCRdb stores just in-frame clones and leaves some out. The sample carries roughly 67,000 clones, approximately 84% recorded once. The sequences come from peripheral blood, collected before any cancer treatment. Every receptor here comes from a female donor at least 60 years old with stage I lung adenocarcinoma.

J is TRBJ2-3 and V is TRBV2; 10 bases align to TRBD1. The CDR3 runs to 16 residues. V shed 4 bases, J shed 3 bases, and the junction held 7 bases outside the gene matches. Germline CDR1 is SNHLY and CDR2 is FYNNEI. The CDR3 loop is CASSGRDRGMTDTQYF. For the CDR3, the DNA is TGTGCCAGCAGTGGTCGGGACAGGGGTATGACAGATACGCAGTATTTT.

The CDR3 loop is CASKIGLAGLYEQYF. The CDR3 region has the DNA TGTGCCAGCAAAATAGGGCTAGCGGGGCTATACGAGCAGTACTTC. V usage is TRBV11-2 and J usage is TRBJ2-7; 9 bases are a match to TRBD2. Trimming cost V 7 bases and J 4 bases; bases outside gene matches: 11. Germline V CDR1 and CDR2: SGHAT, FQNNGV. The CDR3 runs to 15 residues.

The rearrangement uses TRBV19 and TRBJ2-4; 9 positions match TRBD2. This CDR3 has 15 residues. Germline CDR1 LNHDA, CDR2 SQIVND (reference sequence). Losses at the gene ends were 9 bases for V and 1 base for J; bases not matched to a gene: 7. This CDR3 is CASERREGAKNIQYF. The CDR3 nucleotides read TGTGCCAGCGAGAGGCGGGAGGGGGCCAAAAACATTCAGTACTTC.

The chain employs TRBV2 and TRBJ2-1, with TRBD2 as a possible D gene (6 bases). The CDR3 runs 12 residues. In germline, CDR1 is SNHLY, CDR2 FYNNEI. V dropped 7 bases and J dropped 6 bases, with 10 bases sitting between them. This chain's CDR3 is CASNVGGNEQFF. As DNA, the CDR3 is TGTGCCAGCAACGTGGGGGGCAATGAGCAGTTCTTC. Full variable domain (rest looked up from reference TRBV2 and TRBJ2-1): EPEVTQTPSHQVTQMGQEVILRCVPISNHLYFYWYRQILGQKVEFLVSFYNNEISEKSEIFDDQFSVERPDGSNFTLKIRSTKLEDSAMYFCASNVGGNEQFFGPGTRLTVL.

This clone was seen just once. The chain couples TRBV7-9 to TRBJ2-7; D remains unclear. The germline CDR1 and CDR2 sequences are SEHNR and FQNEAQ (reference sequence). With 3 bases removed from V and 7 bases from J, the gap between germline ends came to 7 bases. The CDR3 contains 11 residues. As DNA, the CDR3 is TGTGCCAGCAGCTTCGGGCCAGAGCAGTACTTC. It is translated as CASSFGPEQYF.

Only one count was recorded for this clone. The gene calls are TRBV18 and TRBJ1-3; D gene ambiguous. The ends were cut back, 2 bases at V and 0 bases at J, with 5 bases in the middle. The V gene's germline CDR1 is KGHSH and CDR2 LQKENI. The CDR3 sequence is 14 residues long. The CDR3 coding sequence is TGTGCCAGCTCACCATCATCCTCTGGAAACACCATATATTTT. Translation gives CASSPSSSGNTIYF.

The rearrangement joins TRBV5-4 to TRBJ2-5; D is tentatively TRBD1 or TRBD2 (6 bases each). CDR3 length: 14 amino acids. Germline values: CDR1 SGHNT, CDR2 YYREEE (reference sequence). The V end was cut by 4 bases, the J end by 5 bases, with 15 bases between. The CDR3 DNA follows: TGTGCCAGCAGCCAAGCACGGGGGCGGGAGACCCAGTACTTC. Its protein is CASSQARGRETQYF. The entire variable domain, with the rest obtained from reference TRBV5-4 and TRBJ2-5, is as follows: ETGVTQSPTHLIKTRGQQVTLRCSSQSGHNTVSWYQQALGQGPQFIFQYYREEENGRGNFPPRFSGLQFPNYSSELNVNALELDDSALYLCASSQARGRETQYFGPGTRLLVL.

The chain recombines TRBV2 with TRBJ1-6; TRBD1 is a possible D gene (5 bases). Germline CDR1 reads SNHLY; CDR2 reads FYNNEI. The CDR3 has 14 amino acids. The germline V and J ends were trimmed by 5 bases and 10 bases, with 15 bases remaining between them. The CDR3 region is CASSRTPERSPLHF. DNA of the CDR3: TGTGCCAGCAGTCGGACACCTGAGAGATCACCCCTCCACTTT.

This sequence joins TRBV19 and TRBJ2-1, with D maybe TRBD1 (6 bases). V shed 2 bases and J shed 4 bases, with 21 bases lying between them. The CDR3 loop spans 18 amino acids. Germline V gene sequence: CDR1 LNHDA, CDR2 SQIVND (reference sequence). CDR3 DNA sequence: TGTGCCAGTAGTATAAGATCTAACCCCTTGGGGGCTTACAATGAGCAGTTCTTC. It yields the protein CASSIRSNPLGAYNEQFF.

V and J are TRBV5-6 and TRBJ2-2; no clear D gene. The CDR3 runs to 16 residues. Germline CDR1 is SGHDT and CDR2 is YYEEEE. V was trimmed by 0 bases and J by 1 base, leaving 10 bases between them. The CDR3: CASSLVRTVNTGELFF. Here the CDR3 DNA reads TGTGCCAGCAGCTTGGTTCGGACGGTGAACACCGGGGAGCTGTTTTTT.

This chain uses TRBV28 with TRBJ2-3; a weak D match, TRBD1 (6 bases). The V end was cut by 3 bases, the J end by 1 base, with 11 bases between. The CDR3 sequence is 15 residues long. Germline assignment: CDR1 MDHEN and CDR2 SYDVKM. The chain's CDR3 is CASSLGDKRTDTQYF. The CDR3 DNA reads TGTGCCAGCAGTTTGGGGGACAAGCGCACAGATACGCAGTATTTT.

The J gene is TRBJ2-7, the V gene TRBV5-1, with D possibly TRBD1 on 6 matching bases. The CDR3 runs 15 residues. V lost 0 bases and J 5 bases, leaving 15 bases between the germline ends. Germline CDR1 SGHRS, CDR2 YFSETQ. CDR3 coding DNA: TGCGCCAGCAGCTTGGGGGACACATACTTAAACGAGCAGTACTTC. It codes for CASSLGDTYLNEQYF.

This clone has just a few counts. This rearrangement joins TRBV2 to TRBJ2-2; 9 nucleotides match TRBD2. This CDR3 spans 15 amino acids. In germline, CDR1 is SNHLY, CDR2 FYNNEI. V shed 7 bases and J 2 bases; nucleotides not matched to a gene: 5. As DNA, the CDR3 is TGTGCCAGCACGAGGACTAGCGTAAACACCGGGGAGCTGTTTTTT. Encoded protein: CASTRTSVNTGELFF.

The rearrangement links TRBV5-1 to TRBJ2-3, with D perhaps matching TRBD2 (6 bases). Trimming removed 5 bases from V and 0 bases from J, with 7 bases in between. Germline-derived CDR1 and CDR2 are SGHRS and YFSETQ. The CDR3 runs to 13 residues. The CDR3 spells CASRGGSTDTQYF. CDR3 in DNA: TGCGCCAGCAGGGGAGGTAGCACAGATACGCAGTATTTT.

The gene calls are TRBV18 and TRBJ2-1; 7 bases fit TRBD2. V shed 3 bases, J shed 4 bases, and the junction held 6 bases outside the gene matches. The length of the CDR3 is 15 residues. CDR1 is KGHSH, CDR2 LQKENI, per germline. The CDR3 reads CASSPASGGYNEQFF. DNA for the CDR3: TGTGCCAGCTCACCTGCTAGCGGAGGGTACAATGAGCAGTTCTTC.

The chain is built from TRBV7-3 and TRBJ1-1; 8 bases fit TRBD1. The CDR3 loop spans 14 amino acids. V lost 3 bases, J lost 1 base, and 1 base stayed unmatched. The germline V gene encodes CDR1 SGHTA and CDR2 FQGTGA. The CDR3, as DNA: TGTGCCAGCAGCTTTGACAGGGGGAACACTGAAGCTTTCTTT. Translation gives CASSFDRGNTEAFF.

The V call is TRBV21-1, the J call TRBJ1-2; the table's D call of TRBD1 was not tested on the DNA. TRBV21-1 is noted as a pseudogene. The CDR3 has 18 amino acids. The CDR3 nucleotides are TGTGCCAGCAGCAAAGCGAGGACAGGGGGCTCATTTCGCTATGGCTACACCTTC. This translates into CASSKARTGGSFRYGYTF.